The following is a T cell receptor beta chain sequence with its context. The antigen remains unidentified. The entry originates in a study of T cell responses to AZD1222 COVID-19 vaccine. Findings and caveats of the study: Only a handful of people who got AZD1222 tested seropositive at baseline. All repertoire sampling was performed exclusively after the peak T cell response.

The CDR3 loop spans 17 amino acids. The V gene's germline CDR1 is MNHEY and CDR2 SMNVEV (reference sequence). Losses at the gene ends were 6 bases for V and 4 bases for J; bases not matched to a gene: 8. The assay was immunoSEQ multiplex PCR, and TCRdb's table has in-frame clones only and misses some. The table shows some 140,000 clones, with approximately 92% occurring only once. The J gene is TRBJ2-3, the V gene TRBV27, with 15 bases matching TRBD2. The material sequenced was peripheral blood, taken on day 0 of AZD1222 vaccination. The receptor was derived from an adult in good health. CDR3 residues: CASSLPGLAGGPDTQYF. For the CDR3, the DNA is TGTGCCAGCAGCTTACCAGGACTAGCGGGAGGGCCAGATACGCAGTATTTT.